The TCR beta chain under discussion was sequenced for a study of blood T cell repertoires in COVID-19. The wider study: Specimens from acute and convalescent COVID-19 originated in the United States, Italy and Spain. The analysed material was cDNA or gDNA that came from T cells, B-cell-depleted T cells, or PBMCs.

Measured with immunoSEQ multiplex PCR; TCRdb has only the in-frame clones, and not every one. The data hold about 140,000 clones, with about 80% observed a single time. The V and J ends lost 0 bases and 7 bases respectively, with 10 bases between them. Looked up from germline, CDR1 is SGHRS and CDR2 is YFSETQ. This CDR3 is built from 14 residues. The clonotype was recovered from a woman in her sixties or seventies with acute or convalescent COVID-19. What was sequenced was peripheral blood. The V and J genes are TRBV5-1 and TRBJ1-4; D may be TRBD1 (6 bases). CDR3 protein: CASSLGRGGEKLFF. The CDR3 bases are TGCGCCAGCAGCTTGGGCAGGGGCGGTGAAAAACTGTTTTTT.